Reported below is one T cell receptor beta chain. What it recognizes is unknown. Via MiXCR, TCRdb re-called the reads, giving one row per CDR3 protein. The repertoire holds 640,000 or so distinct CDR3 sequences, with roughly 30% as singletons. This specimen comes from a study of T cell repertoires in cytomegalovirus infection. On the study more broadly: Based on public TCR beta signatures, there were indications of CMV infection and of a matching HLA type.

Study findings and constraints: It was HLA-C-restricted CMV-specific TCR beta clonotypes that dominated the response ex vivo. Identification of carriers of CMV plus the relevant HLA was performed using cumulative public TCR beta family frequency.

Germline V gene sequence: CDR1 SEHNR, CDR2 FQNEAQ (reference sequence). The CDR3 runs 13 residues. V was pared by 6 bases and J by 8 bases, with 4 bases of the junction left unmatched. This TCR was recovered from a human donor in good health (CMV status not recorded). Some clones in this sample may be carry-over from other donors' samples. The chain uses TRBV7-9 and TRBJ2-1, with 10 bases identical to TRBD2. This sample comprised cultured PBMCs, obtained from culture after CMV antigen stimulation. The chain's CDR3 is CASSLTSGYEQFF. CDR3 bases: TGTGCCAGCAGTTTGACTAGCGGGTATGAGCAGTTCTTC.